This T cell receptor beta chain was captured by sequencing in a study of response to subunit inactivated influenza vaccine. This CDR3 has 16 amino acids. The V gene's germline CDR1 is SGHRS and CDR2 YFSETQ. Trimming removed 0 bases from V and 2 bases from J; junction bases left unmatched: 5. TCRdb redid the calling of the RT-PCR reads with MiXCR, one entry per CDR3 protein. The sample holds 500,000 to 650,000 distinct CDR3 sequences, 7.5% to 8.5% seen once. The sample was PBMCs from blood, taken around 25 months after vaccination. This receptor was taken from a man between 50 and 75 years old who received an inactivated influenza vaccine. The chain recombines TRBV5-1 with TRBJ2-1, with 7 positions matching TRBD2. CDR3 coding DNA: TGCGCCAGCAGCTTGGCCCCTAGCGGTACCTACAATGAGCAGTTCTTC. It translates to CASSLAPSGTYNEQFF.